This T cell receptor beta chain was sequenced during a study of T cell changes during pregnancy in multiple sclerosis. CDR1 is LNHDA, CDR2 SQIVND, per germline (reference sequence). The CDR3 runs to 15 residues. V was cut by 3 bases and J by 0 bases, with 11 bases left in between. Profiling relied on immunoSEQ multiplex PCR, and the TCRdb table lists in-frame clones only, not all of them. Of 80,000 to 130,000 clones in the sample, around nine tenths are singletons; the top ten hold around 1.2%. Here the sequenced sample was peripheral blood, taken in the second trimester of pregnancy. The clonotype comes from a female donor with multiple sclerosis, enrolled in a pregnancy study. The rearrangement links TRBV19 to TRBJ1-2, with D tentatively TRBD1 (6 bases). This CDR3 is CASSMGQGTNYGYTF. As DNA, the CDR3 is TGTGCCAGTAGTATGGGGCAGGGGACTAACTATGGCTACACCTTC.